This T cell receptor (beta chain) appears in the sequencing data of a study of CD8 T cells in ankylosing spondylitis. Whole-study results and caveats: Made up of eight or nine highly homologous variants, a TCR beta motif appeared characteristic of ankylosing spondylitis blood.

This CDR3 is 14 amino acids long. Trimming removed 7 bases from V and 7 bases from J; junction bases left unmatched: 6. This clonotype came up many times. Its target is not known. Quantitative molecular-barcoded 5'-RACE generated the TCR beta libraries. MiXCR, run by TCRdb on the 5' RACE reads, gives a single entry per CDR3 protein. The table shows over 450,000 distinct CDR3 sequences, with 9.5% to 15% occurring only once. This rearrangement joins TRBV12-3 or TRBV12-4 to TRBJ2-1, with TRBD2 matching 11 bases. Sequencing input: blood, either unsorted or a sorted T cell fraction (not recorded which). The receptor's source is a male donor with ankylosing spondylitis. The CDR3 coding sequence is TGTGCCAGCAACACGGGACTAGCGGTTAATGAGCAGTTCTTC. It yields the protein CASNTGLAVNEQFF.